The 24 T cell receptor beta chains reported below all come from one sample, sequenced in a study of T cells in Graves' hyperthyroidism and ophthalmopathy. RNA transcripts were the template for amplifying TCR beta CDR3 regions. The study used the HTBI primer set for a first-round RT-PCR of the TCR CDR3. TCRdb redid the calling of the multiplex PCR reads with MiXCR, one entry per CDR3 protein. The sample carries 500,000 to 550,000 distinct CDR3 sequences, just under 20% recorded once. Input material: blood. The receptors come from a man aged 35-49 years with Graves' ophthalmopathy.

This sequence joins TRBV9 and TRBJ2-7; possible D gene TRBD2, 5 bases. CDR3 length equals 14 residues. Germline V gene lookup returns CDR1 SGDLS and CDR2 YYNGEE. V shed 1 base and J shed 6 bases, with 14 bases lying between them. The CDR3 loop reads CASSVRGLEGEQYF. CDR3 nucleotide sequence: TGTGCCAGCAGCGTAAGAGGTTTAGAGGGCGAGCAGTACTTC.

At least ten counts were recorded for this clonotype. The J gene is TRBJ2-3, the V gene TRBV5-5, with 8 bases identical to TRBD1. V lost 3 bases and J lost 6; bases outside the gene matches: 15. The CDR3 sequence is 17 residues long. In germline, CDR1 is SGHKS, CDR2 YYEKEE (reference sequence). The CDR3 sequence is CASSSGNRGSVRDTQYF. DNA of the CDR3: TGTGCCAGCAGCTCGGGTAACAGGGGGTCTGTGAGGGATACGCAGTATTTT.

V usage is TRBV20-1 and J usage is TRBJ1-6; no clear D. CDR1 DFQATT and CDR2 SNEGSKA come from the germline V gene (reference sequence). V was clipped by 3 bases and J by 8 bases, with 8 bases between them. The CDR3 is made up of 12 amino acids. CDR3 DNA: TGCAGTGCTAGGGTATCCGATTCACCCCTCCACTTT. It specifies CSARVSDSPLHF.

This clonotype has more than one count but fewer than ten. The chain links TRBV4-1 to TRBJ2-1, with D hard to call. The CDR3 spans 17 residues. The germline V gene encodes CDR1 MGHRA and CDR2 YSYEKL. V was clipped by 1 base and J by 0 bases, with 13 bases between them. CDR3 region: CASSQVTFSSSYNEQFF. As DNA, the CDR3 is TGCGCCAGCAGCCAAGTGACCTTTTCTAGCTCCTACAATGAGCAGTTCTTC.

This clonotype was detected only a few times. This chain links TRBV13 with TRBJ2-7; TRBD2 agrees at 14 bases. V lost 4 bases, J lost 7 bases, and 9 bases stayed unmatched. From germline, CDR1 is PRHDT and CDR2 FYEKMQ (reference sequence). CDR3 length: 16 amino acids. The CDR3 nucleotides are TGTGCCAGCAGCTCCGAGGGGACTAGCGGGAGTAAGGAGCAGTACTTC. It yields the protein CASSSEGTSGSKEQYF.

The CDR3 bases are TGTGCCAGCAGAACGGACAGGGAGATCTACAATGAGCAGTTCTTC. This sequence encodes CASRTDREIYNEQFF. The V call is TRBV28, the J call TRBJ2-1; 8 positions match TRBD1. Per germline, CDR1 MDHEN and CDR2 SYDVKM. Unmatched junction bases numbered 7, after V lost 6 bases and J lost 3 bases. The CDR3 length is 15 residues.

This clonotype was observed at least ten times. The chain carries TRBV20-1 and TRBJ2-1, with TRBD2 identical over 8 bases. The CDR3 is made up of 14 amino acids. The V segment lost 6 bases and the J segment 3 bases; nucleotides outside the gene matches: 7. The germline V gene encodes CDR1 DFQATT and CDR2 SNEGSKA (reference sequence). CDR3 loop: CSAQAGVDYNEQFF. The CDR3 coding sequence is TGCAGTGCCCAAGCGGGAGTAGACTACAATGAGCAGTTCTTC.

Regarding this clonotype: A much larger clone differs from this one at a single base, so this may be a read error. The chain links TRBV29-1 to TRBJ2-1; the match to TRBD2 covers 8 bases. Looked up from germline, CDR1 is SQVTM and CDR2 is ANQGSEA. The CDR3 sequence is 16 residues long. V dropped 4 bases and J dropped 5; count of bases not matched to a gene: 13. In nucleotides, the CDR3 is TGCAGCGTTGGGGGGATTCGGCCAGCGGGAGACAATGAGCAGTTCTTC. Amino acids: CSVGGIRPAGDNEQFF.

The chain joins TRBV20-1 to TRBJ1-1; D ambiguous. Looked up from germline, CDR1 is DFQATT and CDR2 is SNEGSKA (reference sequence). V lost 3 bases and J lost 3, with 8 bases in between. The CDR3 length is 12 residues. The chain's CDR3 is CSASFRDTEAFF. DNA for the CDR3: TGCAGTGCTAGCTTCCGGGACACTGAAGCTTTCTTT.

The V and J genes are TRBV18 and TRBJ1-4, with TRBD1 as a possible D gene (6 bases). The germline V gene encodes CDR1 KGHSH and CDR2 LQKENI. Trimming cost V 6 bases and J 7 bases, with 12 bases left between them. The CDR3 covers 13 residues. The CDR3 DNA reads TGTGCCAGCTCGGAAGTAGGGGGTGAAAAACTGTTTTTT. Amino acid sequence: CASSEVGGEKLFF.

This clonotype turned up a few times. The rearrangement uses TRBV20-1 and TRBJ1-3; 7 bases are a match to TRBD1. CDR1 and CDR2 from the germline V gene are DFQATT and SNEGSKA (reference sequence). The V and J ends lost 6 bases and 4 bases, in that order; junction bases with no gene match: 6. This CDR3 region has 13 residues. The CDR3 spells CSAPDREGNTIYF. CDR3 in DNA: TGCAGTGCGCCCGACAGGGAAGGAAACACCATATATTTT.

This clonotype occurred many times. J is TRBJ2-3 and V is TRBV11-2; weak D call: TRBD2 (5 bases). Per germline, CDR1 SGHAT and CDR2 FQNNGV. V gave up 2 bases and J gave up 6 bases, with 18 bases separating them. This CDR3 contains 16 residues. The CDR3 spells CASSLHGRVGFDTQYF. CDR3 DNA sequence: TGTGCCAGCAGCTTACATGGGCGGGTAGGATTCGATACGCAGTATTTT.

This clonotype was recorded a few times. The chain has TRBV2 and TRBJ1-6; TRBD1 matches at 7 bases. Losses at the gene ends were 7 bases for V and 6 bases for J; bases not matched to a gene: 9. Per germline, CDR1 SNHLY and CDR2 FYNNEI. The CDR3 contains 15 residues. CDR3 DNA sequence: TGTGCCAGCACAACGACAGGGTCTCGTAATTCACCCCTCCACTTT. Its protein product is CASTTTGSRNSPLHF. The entire variable domain, with the rest obtained from reference TRBV2 and TRBJ1-6, is as follows: EPEVTQTPSHQVTQMGQEVILRCVPISNHLYFYWYRQILGQKVEFLVSFYNNEISEKSEIFDDQFSVERPDGSNFTLKIRSTKLEDSAMYFCASTTTGSRNSPLHFGNGTRLTVT.

V gene TRBV6-5 combines with J gene TRBJ2-7; D is unclear. V was pared by 0 bases and J by 4 bases, with 25 bases between. Germline CDR1 MNHEY, CDR2 SVGAGI. The CDR3 runs to 19 residues. Here the CDR3 reads CASSYSRTAINPRNYEQYF. In DNA, the CDR3 is TGTGCCAGCAGTTACTCGAGAACAGCCATCAACCCCAGGAATTACGAGCAGTACTTC.

Notes on this clonotype: At one end, the junction sequence differs from germline, possibly due to a read error. The chain links TRBV6-1 to TRBJ2-5, with TRBD1 as a possible D gene (6 bases). Germline V gene lookup returns CDR1 MNHNS and CDR2 SASEGT. This CDR3 spans 14 amino acids. The CDR3 region has the DNA TGTGCCAGCCAGAGGACGGACAGAAAAGAGACCCAGCACTTC. Translation: CASQRTDRKETQHF.

This sequence joins TRBV28 and TRBJ1-5; D may be TRBD1 (5 bases). The CDR3 runs 14 residues. V gave up 6 bases and J gave up 3 bases, with 12 bases separating them. Germline-derived CDR1 and CDR2 are MDHEN and SYDVKM. DNA for the CDR3: TGTGCCAGCAGCCCCACAGGATACAATCAGCCCCAGCATTTT. Residues: CASSPTGYNQPQHF.

This clonotype was recorded many times. The genes are TRBV6-1 and TRBJ2-5, with D maybe TRBD1 (5 bases). CDR3 length: 15 residues. V was clipped by 7 bases and J by 5 bases, with 20 bases between them. Germline V gives CDR1 MNHNS, CDR2 SASEGT. DNA of the CDR3: TGTGCCAGCACTCACGGCTTAGGGGATGATGAGACCCAGTACTTC. Translation gives CASTHGLGDDETQYF.

The V and J genes are TRBV7-2 and TRBJ2-1; D tentatively reads TRBD1 or TRBD2 (6 bases each). The V and J ends lost 2 bases and 9 bases respectively, with 14 bases between them. Germline V lookup: CDR1 SGHTA, CDR2 FQGNSA. There are 14 residues in the CDR3. The CDR3 reads CASSLRSRGVEQFF. As DNA, the CDR3 is TGTGCCAGCAGCTTACGTTCTAGGGGGGTTGAGCAGTTCTTC.

This sequence joins TRBV27 and TRBJ2-7; 7 positions match TRBD2. Per the germline V gene, CDR1 is MNHEY and CDR2 is SMNVEV (reference sequence). The V gene end was trimmed by 2 bases and the J gene end by 7 bases; junction bases not matched to a gene: 11. The CDR3 extends over 15 amino acids. Here the CDR3 DNA reads TGTGCCAGCAGTTTAGTAGCGGGCTACCCTGGAGAGCAGTACTTC. Residues: CASSLVAGYPGEQYF.

V usage is TRBV5-1 and J usage is TRBJ2-7; TRBD2 aligns across 11 bases. The length of the CDR3 is 17 residues. Germline V lookup: CDR1 SGHRS, CDR2 YFSETQ. The V segment lost 4 bases and the J segment 1 base; nucleotides outside the gene matches: 10. The chain's CDR3 is CASSPAGTSGSSYEQYF. DNA for the CDR3: TGCGCCAGCAGCCCGGCGGGGACTAGCGGATCTTCCTACGAGCAGTACTTC.

The chain recombines TRBV20-1 with TRBJ2-5, with D perhaps matching TRBD1 (6 bases). The germline V gene encodes CDR1 DFQATT and CDR2 SNEGSKA (reference sequence). V lost 6 bases and J lost 7, with 21 bases in between. The CDR3 sequence is 14 residues long. CDR3 protein: CSAKSRDMPRTQYF. In nucleotides, the CDR3 is TGCAGTGCAAAGTCCCGGGACATGCCGCGGACCCAGTACTTC.

This clonotype was recorded at least ten times. The V and J genes are TRBV10-3 and TRBJ2-7, with D possibly being TRBD1 or TRBD2 (6 bases each). The CDR3 contains 16 residues. Between the trimmed V and J ends, which lost 1 base and 3 bases, there was a span of 16 bases. CDR1 and CDR2 (germline): ENHRY, SYGVKD. The CDR3 is CAISEYLGGRDYEQYF. As DNA, the CDR3 is TGTGCCATCAGTGAGTACTTAGGGGGGCGCGACTACGAGCAGTACTTC.

CDR3 protein: CAISERDRVGQPQHF. The CDR3 DNA follows: TGTGCCATCAGTGAGCGGGACAGGGTCGGTCAGCCCCAGCATTTT. The gene calls are TRBV10-3 and TRBJ1-5, with 9 bases matching TRBD1. The CDR3 length is 15 residues. J was trimmed by 6 bases and V by 2 bases; bases with no gene match: 5. CDR1 is ENHRY and CDR2 is SYGVKD in the germline V gene.

This clonotype was counted many times. V gene TRBV28 combines with J gene TRBJ2-5; no clear D. CDR3 length equals 14 residues. The V and J ends lost 3 bases and 2 bases respectively, with 10 bases between them. Germline CDR1 and CDR2: MDHEN and SYDVKM. The CDR3 nucleotides read TGTGCCAGCAGTTTGAGGAGAGTTCAAGAGACCCAGTACTTC. It codes for CASSLRRVQETQYF.